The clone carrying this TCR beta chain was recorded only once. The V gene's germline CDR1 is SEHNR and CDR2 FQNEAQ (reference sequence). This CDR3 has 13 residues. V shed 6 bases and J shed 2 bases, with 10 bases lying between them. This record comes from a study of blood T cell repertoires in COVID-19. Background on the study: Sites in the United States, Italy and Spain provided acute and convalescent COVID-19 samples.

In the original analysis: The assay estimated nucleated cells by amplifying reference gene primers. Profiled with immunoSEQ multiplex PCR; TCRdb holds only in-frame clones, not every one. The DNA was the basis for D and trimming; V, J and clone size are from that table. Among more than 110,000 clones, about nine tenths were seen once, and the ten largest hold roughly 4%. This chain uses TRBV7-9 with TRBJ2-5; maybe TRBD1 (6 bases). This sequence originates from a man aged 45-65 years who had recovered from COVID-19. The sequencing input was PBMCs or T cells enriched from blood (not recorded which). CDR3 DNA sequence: TGTGCCAGCAGACTTGGACAGCAAGAGACCCAGTACTTC. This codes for CASRLGQQETQYF.